This T cell receptor beta chain emerged from a study of blood T cell repertoires in COVID-19. Study summary: Samples came from the United States, Italy and Spain, spanning acute and convalescent COVID-19. PBMCs, B-cell-depleted T cells, or T cells provided the cDNA or gDNA that made up the material.

CDR3 length: 13 amino acids. The germline CDR1 and CDR2 sequences are LGHNA and YNFKEQ. How the authors handled the data: The authors estimated nucleated cell counts from reference gene primer amplification. Assay used: immunoSEQ multiplex PCR; TCRdb lists only in-frame clones, some missing. V and J calls and clone size are given by that table; D and trimming were obtained from the DNA. This table holds 75,000 to 100,000 clones, roughly 84% found once. This clone has a single count. At one end the junction does not follow the germline gene, possibly because of a read error. The gene calls are TRBV4-2 and TRBJ2-3; 14 nucleotides line up with TRBD2. Input material: peripheral blood. The sequence was obtained from a woman aged 80 or over with acute or convalescent COVID-19. The CDR3 bases are TGTGCCAGCAGCCAAGAGACTAGCGGGGGGGTTATGTTT. This gives the protein CASSQETSGGVMF.